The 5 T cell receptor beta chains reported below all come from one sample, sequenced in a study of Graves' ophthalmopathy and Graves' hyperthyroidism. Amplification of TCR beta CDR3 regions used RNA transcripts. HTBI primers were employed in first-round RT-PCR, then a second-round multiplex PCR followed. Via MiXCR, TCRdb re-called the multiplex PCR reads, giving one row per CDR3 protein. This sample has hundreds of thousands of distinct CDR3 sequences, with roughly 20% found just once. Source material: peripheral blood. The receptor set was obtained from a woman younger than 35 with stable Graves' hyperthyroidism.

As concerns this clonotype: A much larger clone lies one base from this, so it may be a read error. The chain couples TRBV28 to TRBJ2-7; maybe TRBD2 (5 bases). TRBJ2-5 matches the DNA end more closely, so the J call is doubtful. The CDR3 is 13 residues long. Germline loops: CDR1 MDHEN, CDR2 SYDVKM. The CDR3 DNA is TGTGCCTCCAAAGAGGCGGGCCAAGCGACCCAGTACTTC. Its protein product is CASKEAGQATQYF.

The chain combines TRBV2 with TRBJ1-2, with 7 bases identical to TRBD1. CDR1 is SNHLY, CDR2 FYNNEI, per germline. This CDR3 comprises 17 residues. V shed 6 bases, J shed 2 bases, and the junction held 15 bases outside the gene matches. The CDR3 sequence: CASSVPGTEEENYGYTF. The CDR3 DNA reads TGTGCCAGCAGCGTCCCCGGGACAGAAGAGGAAAACTATGGCTACACCTTC. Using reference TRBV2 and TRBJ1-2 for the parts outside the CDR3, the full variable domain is EPEVTQTPSHQVTQMGQEVILRCVPISNHLYFYWYRQILGQKVEFLVSFYNNEISEKSEIFDDQFSVERPDGSNFTLKIRSTKLEDSAMYFCASSVPGTEEENYGYTFGSGTRLTVV.

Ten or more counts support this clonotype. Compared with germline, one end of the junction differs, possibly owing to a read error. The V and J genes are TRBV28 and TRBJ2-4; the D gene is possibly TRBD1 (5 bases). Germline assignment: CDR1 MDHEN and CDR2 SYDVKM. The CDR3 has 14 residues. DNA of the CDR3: TGTGCCAGCAGTTTAGTGGGGCGCGCAAACATTAAGTACTTC. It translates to CASSLVGRANIKYF.

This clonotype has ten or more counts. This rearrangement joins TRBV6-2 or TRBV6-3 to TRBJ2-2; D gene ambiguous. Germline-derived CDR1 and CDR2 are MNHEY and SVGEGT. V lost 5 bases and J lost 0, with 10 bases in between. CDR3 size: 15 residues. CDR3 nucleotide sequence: TGTGCCAGCAGTACCCTAAGCCCGAACACCGGGGAGCTGTTTTTT. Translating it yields CASSTLSPNTGELFF.

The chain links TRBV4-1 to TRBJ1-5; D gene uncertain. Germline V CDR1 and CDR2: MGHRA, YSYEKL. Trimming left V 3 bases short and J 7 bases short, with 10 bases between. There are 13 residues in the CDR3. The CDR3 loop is CASSHTDGQPQHF. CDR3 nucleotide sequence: TGCGCCAGCAGCCATACGGACGGGCAGCCCCAGCATTTT.